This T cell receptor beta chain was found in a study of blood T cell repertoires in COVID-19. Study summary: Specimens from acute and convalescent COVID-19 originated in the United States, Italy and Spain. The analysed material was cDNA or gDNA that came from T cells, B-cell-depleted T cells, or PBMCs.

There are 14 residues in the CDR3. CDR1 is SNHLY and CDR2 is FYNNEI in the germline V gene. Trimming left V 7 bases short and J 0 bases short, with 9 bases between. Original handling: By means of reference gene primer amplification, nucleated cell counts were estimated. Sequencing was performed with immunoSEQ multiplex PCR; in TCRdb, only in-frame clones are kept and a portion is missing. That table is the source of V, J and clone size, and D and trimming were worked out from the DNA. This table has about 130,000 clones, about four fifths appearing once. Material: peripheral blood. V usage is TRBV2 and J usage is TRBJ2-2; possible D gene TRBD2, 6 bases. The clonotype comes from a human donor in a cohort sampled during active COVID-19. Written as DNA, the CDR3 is TGTGCCAGCACGGGGGACGCGAACACCGGGGAGCTGTTTTTT. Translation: CASTGDANTGELFF. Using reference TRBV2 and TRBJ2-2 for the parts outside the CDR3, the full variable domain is EPEVTQTPSHQVTQMGQEVILRCVPISNHLYFYWYRQILGQKVEFLVSFYNNEISEKSEIFDDQFSVERPDGSNFTLKIRSTKLEDSAMYFCASTGDANTGELFFGEGSRLTVL.